This is a list of T cell receptor beta chains from one sample in a study of T cells after yellow fever vaccination. TCRdb processed the 5' RACE reads anew with MiXCR; each CDR3 protein has one entry. There are around 310,000 distinct CDR3 sequences in the sample; 8.5% to 9% occur only once, and about a sixth lies in the top ten. The starting material was PBMCs, obtained on the day of the first yellow fever vaccination. These receptors came from a man in his late teens or twenties who received the YFV17D yellow fever vaccine. Both conserved end residues are part of each CDR3. A D gene is named only where the DNA matches it firmly.

j_call: TRBJ2-2; v_call: TRBV7-3; cdr3_length: 16; d_call: NA; cdr3_aa: CASSSVGGRTTGELFF
j_call: TRBJ2-3; v_call: TRBV9; cdr3_length: 12; d_call: NA; cdr3_aa: CASSVGMDTQYF
j_call: TRBJ2-5; v_call: TRBV28; cdr3_length: 14; d_call: NA; cdr3_aa: CASSLLRQSETQYF
j_call: TRBJ2-3; v_call: TRBV6-1; cdr3_length: 16; d_call: TRBD2; cdr3_aa: CASRPLAGGWIDTQYF
j_call: TRBJ1-1; v_call: TRBV6-5; cdr3_length: 13; d_call: NA; cdr3_aa: CASSYNADTEAFF
j_call: TRBJ2-3; v_call: TRBV20-1; cdr3_length: 13; d_call: NA; cdr3_aa: CSALAPGTDTQYF
j_call: TRBJ1-1; v_call: TRBV5-1; cdr3_length: 14; d_call: TRBD1; cdr3_aa: CASSSRDRGHEAFF
j_call: TRBJ2-2; v_call: TRBV6-1; cdr3_length: 15; d_call: TRBD2; cdr3_aa: CASRSLAGYTGELFF
j_call: TRBJ1-6; v_call: TRBV5-1; cdr3_length: 15; d_call: NA; cdr3_aa: CASSLAVSYNSPLHF
j_call: TRBJ2-5; v_call: TRBV6-2/TRBV6-3; cdr3_length: 16; d_call: NA; cdr3_aa: CASSFAGFVTAETQYF
j_call: TRBJ1-5; v_call: TRBV4-3; cdr3_length: 15; d_call: NA; cdr3_aa: CASSQGGQPHQPQHF
j_call: TRBJ1-6; v_call: TRBV12-3/TRBV12-4; cdr3_length: 13; d_call: NA; cdr3_aa: CASSFWGRRPLHF
j_call: TRBJ2-2; v_call: TRBV3-1; cdr3_length: 14; d_call: TRBD1; cdr3_aa: CASSSGTGPGELFF
j_call: TRBJ2-3; v_call: TRBV7-9; cdr3_length: 16; d_call: TRBD2; cdr3_aa: CASSSKSSGSIDTQYF
j_call: TRBJ2-1; v_call: TRBV3-1; cdr3_length: 19; d_call: TRBD1; cdr3_aa: CASSQDPPGPGTGGNEQFF
j_call: TRBJ1-6; v_call: TRBV10-3; cdr3_length: 13; d_call: NA; cdr3_aa: CAITGEGNSPLHF
j_call: TRBJ2-1; v_call: TRBV10-3; cdr3_length: 15; d_call: TRBD2; cdr3_aa: CAIMETSGGDNEQFF
j_call: TRBJ1-1; v_call: TRBV10-3; cdr3_length: 13; d_call: NA; cdr3_aa: CAIGDIMNTEAFF
j_call: TRBJ2-1; v_call: TRBV15; cdr3_length: 15; d_call: NA; cdr3_aa: CATRGGGFGINEQFF
j_call: TRBJ2-1; v_call: TRBV4-2; cdr3_length: 14; d_call: NA; cdr3_aa: CASSREAPEGEQFF
j_call: TRBJ2-3; v_call: TRBV15; cdr3_length: 15; d_call: TRBD1; cdr3_aa: CATSTTGETTDTQYF
j_call: TRBJ2-1; v_call: TRBV5-5; cdr3_length: 15; d_call: NA; cdr3_aa: CASSLMVSVRGEQFF
j_call: TRBJ1-1; v_call: TRBV10-3; cdr3_length: 13; d_call: NA; cdr3_aa: CAISDGGGSEAFF
j_call: TRBJ2-3; v_call: TRBV4-3; cdr3_length: 18; d_call: TRBD2; cdr3_aa: CASSQDLKSGVSTDTQYF
j_call: TRBJ1-1; v_call: TRBV5-4; cdr3_length: 12; d_call: NA; cdr3_aa: CASSWGPNEAFF
j_call: TRBJ2-3; v_call: TRBV5-1; cdr3_length: 14; d_call: TRBD2; cdr3_aa: CACASGGRTDTQYF
j_call: TRBJ2-5; v_call: TRBV4-3; cdr3_length: 15; d_call: NA; cdr3_aa: CASPSGQGGEETQYF
j_call: TRBJ2-1; v_call: TRBV10-3; cdr3_length: 15; d_call: TRBD2; cdr3_aa: CAGALAGGPRNEQFF
j_call: TRBJ2-1; v_call: TRBV5-4; cdr3_length: 14; d_call: NA; cdr3_aa: CASSLYGTYNEQFF
j_call: TRBJ1-2; v_call: TRBV6-1; cdr3_length: 14; d_call: NA; cdr3_aa: CASRQIDRKQGYTF
j_call: TRBJ2-2; v_call: TRBV7-8; cdr3_length: 16; d_call: NA; cdr3_aa: CASSYVMAGSTGELFF
j_call: TRBJ2-3; v_call: TRBV11-2; cdr3_length: 15; d_call: TRBD1; cdr3_aa: CASSLETGVRDTQYF
j_call: TRBJ1-1; v_call: TRBV5-1; cdr3_length: 17; d_call: TRBD1; cdr3_aa: CASSLWPQGAGDTEAFF
j_call: TRBJ2-7; v_call: TRBV20-1; cdr3_length: 15; d_call: TRBD2; cdr3_aa: CSASASLAGKVEQYF
j_call: TRBJ1-2; v_call: TRBV3-1; cdr3_length: 16; d_call: NA; cdr3_aa: CASSRGISEANYGYTF
j_call: TRBJ2-1; v_call: TRBV24-1; cdr3_length: 11; d_call: NA; cdr3_aa: CATGQSNEQFF
j_call: TRBJ2-1; v_call: TRBV20-1; cdr3_length: 15; d_call: TRBD2; cdr3_aa: CSAILADPSYNEQFF
j_call: TRBJ2-3; v_call: TRBV5-1; cdr3_length: 17; d_call: TRBD2; cdr3_aa: CASSAREGRALMNTQYF
j_call: TRBJ1-5; v_call: TRBV28; cdr3_length: 16; d_call: TRBD1; cdr3_aa: CASSSPQGARSQPQHF
j_call: TRBJ2-3; v_call: TRBV2; cdr3_length: 13; d_call: NA; cdr3_aa: CASLPLGTDTQYF
j_call: TRBJ2-3; v_call: TRBV29-1; cdr3_length: 14; d_call: NA; cdr3_aa: CSVDNRASTDTQYF
j_call: TRBJ1-2; v_call: TRBV7-2; cdr3_length: 12; d_call: NA; cdr3_aa: CASSLDRTGYTF
j_call: TRBJ1-5; v_call: TRBV20-1; cdr3_length: 16; d_call: NA; cdr3_aa: CSALKTGSPPDQPQHF
j_call: TRBJ2-1; v_call: TRBV20-1; cdr3_length: 13; d_call: NA; cdr3_aa: CSAREYGPNEQFF
j_call: TRBJ2-3; v_call: TRBV20-1; cdr3_length: 16; d_call: TRBD2; cdr3_aa: CSANGLAGAMQNTQYF
j_call: TRBJ2-2; v_call: TRBV18; cdr3_length: 14; d_call: NA; cdr3_aa: CASSPQGNTGELFF
j_call: TRBJ2-3; v_call: TRBV25-1; cdr3_length: 15; d_call: TRBD2; cdr3_aa: CASRAAGGHTDTQYF
j_call: TRBJ1-1; v_call: TRBV12-3/TRBV12-4; cdr3_length: 14; d_call: NA; cdr3_aa: CASSLGLVGTEAFF
j_call: TRBJ1-5; v_call: TRBV20-1; cdr3_length: 14; d_call: TRBD1; cdr3_aa: CSAGDSYSNQPQHF
j_call: TRBJ2-3; v_call: TRBV5-1; cdr3_length: 14; d_call: NA; cdr3_aa: CASSWTPVTDTQYF
j_call: TRBJ2-5; v_call: TRBV6-5; cdr3_length: 16; d_call: TRBD1; cdr3_aa: CASSFTGQGNAETQYF
j_call: TRBJ2-4; v_call: TRBV5-6; cdr3_length: 14; d_call: NA; cdr3_aa: CASSPWGVTNIQYF